The 18 T cell receptor beta chains below were found in one sample sequenced in a study of CXCR3-negative and CXCR3-positive naive CD8 T cells. In preparing the TRB cDNA libraries, 5' RACE with UMI labels was used. TCRdb processed the 5' RACE reads again and assigns one entry to each CDR3 protein, with no DNA. This table holds roughly 86,000 distinct CDR3 sequences. Sequencing was performed on naive CXCR3- CD8+ T cells from blood. Subset in this sample: CD45RO-CCR7+CD27+CD95- naive CD8+ T cells lacking CXCR3 (TNR3-). These receptors originate from a human donor in good health. Some clones in this sample may be carry-over from other donors' samples.

V and J are TRBV10-3 and TRBJ1-2. CDR1 ENHRY and CDR2 SYGVKD come from the germline V gene. The length of the CDR3 is 12 residues. CDR3 sequence: CAISQGTPGYTF.

The chain recombines TRBV29-1 with TRBJ2-5; as DNA is missing, the TRBD1 call by TCRdb cannot be tested. This CDR3 contains 12 residues. Germline CDR1 SQVTM, CDR2 ANQGSEA. The chain's CDR3 is CSVEARGETQYF.

This chain uses TRBV29-1 with TRBJ2-3; lacking DNA, the TRBD2 call made by TCRdb goes unchecked. CDR3 length: 15 amino acids. The germline V gene has CDR1 SQVTM and CDR2 ANQGSEA. The CDR3 spells CSVVSLAGGTDTQYF.

The chain links TRBV3-1 to TRBJ2-2. Germline V lookup: CDR1 LGHDT, CDR2 YNNKEL (reference sequence). The CDR3 covers 14 residues. This CDR3 reads CASSGDLEPGELFF.

The rearrangement links TRBV4-3 to TRBJ2-1; TCRdb's assignment of TRBD1 cannot be checked, as there is no DNA. From germline, CDR1 is LGHNA and CDR2 YSLEER. This CDR3 has 17 amino acids. CDR3: CASSLGTGAAGNNEQFF.

This chain joins TRBV20-1 and TRBJ1-4; TCRdb indicates TRBD1, and absent DNA this call remains unverified. This CDR3 has 14 residues. Germline V lookup: CDR1 DFQATT, CDR2 SNEGSKA (reference sequence). CDR3 region: CSAADRATNEKLFF.

The rearrangement joins TRBV12-3 or TRBV12-4 to TRBJ2-5; TCRdb gives TRBD1 as the D gene, but with no DNA this cannot be confirmed. The CDR3 is made up of 15 amino acids. CDR3 protein: CASSLAWTGEETQYF.

The rearrangement uses TRBV29-1 and TRBJ2-7; TCRdb returns TRBD1, unconfirmable since there is no DNA. This CDR3 comprises 14 residues. Germline V lookup: CDR1 SQVTM, CDR2 ANQGSEA. The CDR3 here is CSVEGTGVHYEQYF.

The chain employs TRBV10-2 and TRBJ2-7; the TCRdb call, TRBD2, lacks DNA for checking. The CDR3 contains 16 residues. In germline, CDR1 is WSHSY, CDR2 SAAADI. The CDR3 sequence is CASSEPTTSEAYEQYF.

This chain uses TRBV7-9 with TRBJ2-7; TCRdb returns TRBD2, unconfirmable since there is no DNA. The CDR3 is made up of 12 amino acids. The germline V gene encodes CDR1 SEHNR and CDR2 FQNEAQ (reference sequence). CDR3 region: CASSRGLDEQYF.

The chain carries TRBV5-6 and TRBJ1-1; the D call of TRBD1 rests on TCRdb alone, since no DNA is present to check it. This CDR3 is 13 amino acids long. Germline loops: CDR1 SGHDT, CDR2 YYEEEE. CDR3 sequence: CASSYRDRGEAFF.

The chain employs TRBV15 and TRBJ1-3. The germline V gene encodes CDR1 LNHNV and CDR2 YYDKDF (reference sequence). The CDR3 is made up of 14 amino acids. CDR3 sequence: CATSRDRPLNTIYF.

CDR3: CASSGPGQGALYNEQFF. V usage is TRBV12-3 or TRBV12-4 and J usage is TRBJ2-1; TCRdb proposes TRBD1, but this gene call is untestable without DNA. There are 17 residues in the CDR3.

This chain connects TRBV12-3 or TRBV12-4 to TRBJ2-7. CDR3 length: 13 residues. The CDR3 loop reads CASSLVATYEQYF.

The chain uses TRBV5-1 and TRBJ2-7; there is no DNA to check the TCRdb D call of TRBD2. Per germline, CDR1 SGHRS and CDR2 YFSETQ. The CDR3 sequence is 14 residues long. The CDR3 is CASSSGDNPYEQYF.

The chain recombines TRBV15 with TRBJ2-7; TCRdb proposes TRBD1, but this gene call is untestable without DNA. Germline CDR1 LNHNV, CDR2 YYDKDF (reference sequence). The CDR3 length is 15 residues. The CDR3 sequence: CATSREPGQSYEQYF.

The genes are TRBV7-9 and TRBJ2-1. Germline CDR1 reads SEHNR; CDR2 reads FQNEAQ (reference sequence). The CDR3 loop spans 11 amino acids. CDR3 sequence: CASSSNNEQFF. Variable domain in full (rest from reference TRBV7-9 and TRBJ2-1): DTGVSQNPRHKITKRGQNVTFRCDPISEHNRLYWYRQTLGQGPEFLTYFQNEAQLEKSRLLSDRFSAERPKGSFSTLEIQRTEQGDSAMYLCASSSNNEQFFGPGTRLTVL.

This chain uses TRBV5-5 with TRBJ1-5; TCRdb's D gene call, TRBD1, goes unchecked for lack of DNA. The CDR3 is made up of 14 amino acids. Germline V gene data show CDR1 as SGHKS and CDR2 as YYEKEE (reference sequence). The chain's CDR3 is CASREDRVGQPQHF. Filled out from reference TRBV5-5 and TRBJ1-5, the complete variable domain reads DAGVTQSPTHLIKTRGQQVTLRCSPISGHKSVSWYQQVLGQGPQFIFQYYEKEERGRGNFPDRFSARQFPNYSSELNVNALLLGDSALYLCASREDRVGQPQHFGDGTRLSIL.